These 29 T cell receptor beta chains were sequenced from one sample in a study of metastatic and nonmetastatic thyroid tumors. Thyroid surgery was preceded by no treatment in any patient. TCRdb reassembled clones from the PCR reads with MiXCR. The sample lists about 20,000 clones, about a quarter seen once, with about 6% in the top ten. The sequenced material came from tumor tissue. The receptors derive from a female donor with papillary thyroid cancer or a benign thyroid nodule (not recorded which). Some clones in this sample may be carry-over from other donors' samples.

This chain joins TRBV18 and TRBJ2-7; possible D gene TRBD2, 6 bases. Looked up from germline, CDR1 is KGHSH and CDR2 is LQKENI. The ends were cut back, 6 bases at V and 5 bases at J, with 8 bases in the middle. The CDR3 length is 11 residues. The CDR3 loop is CASSWGDEQYF. The CDR3 region has the DNA TGTGCCAGCTCCTGGGGGGACGAGCAGTACTTC.

The rearrangement joins TRBV11-2 to TRBJ2-2; no reliable D call. CDR3 length equals 15 residues. The ends were cut back, 2 bases at V and 7 bases at J, with 14 bases in the middle. Looked up from germline, CDR1 is SGHAT and CDR2 is FQNNGV. CDR3 in amino acids: CASSLSLDGHGELFF. The DNA of the CDR3 is TGTGCCAGCAGCTTATCTCTGGACGGCCACGGGGAGCTGTTTTTT.

By sample fraction, this clone is medium-sized. CDR3 coding DNA: TGCAGTGCTAGAGATTCCGGGACCTGGGGGAATGAGCAGTTCTTC. Its translation is CSARDSGTWGNEQFF. The V gene is TRBV20-1, the J gene TRBJ2-1; either TRBD1 or TRBD2 may supply D (5 bases each). Germline V gene data show CDR1 as DFQATT and CDR2 as SNEGSKA (reference sequence). This CDR3 comprises 15 residues. Between the trimmed V and J ends, which lost 0 bases and 7 bases, there was a span of 16 bases.

V is TRBV20-1 and J is TRBJ1-2, with 7 bases identical to TRBD1. Germline values: CDR1 DFQATT, CDR2 SNEGSKA (reference sequence). The CDR3 sequence is 13 residues long. With V trimmed by 4 bases and J by 6 bases, 8 bases remained unmatched. The CDR3 protein is CSAIPDRVDGYTF. The CDR3 DNA is TGCAGTGCTATTCCCGACAGGGTGGATGGCTACACCTTC.

For the CDR3, the DNA is TGTGCCAGCAGCTTAGGGGTACGGCCCGAACAGTACTTC. It specifies CASSLGVRPEQYF. The gene calls are TRBV7-9 and TRBJ2-7; the D is unclear. V shed 1 base and J shed 10 bases, with 14 bases lying between them. Germline V gene data show CDR1 as SEHNR and CDR2 as FQNEAQ (reference sequence). The CDR3 is 13 residues long.

This clone was recorded at least ten times. Just one base apart from a much larger clone, this may be a read error. The rearrangement uses TRBV14 and TRBJ2-7, with 7 nucleotides matching TRBD1. The CDR3 extends over 14 amino acids. The germline V gene encodes CDR1 SGHDN and CDR2 FVKESK. The trim removed 4 bases at V and 0 bases at J, leaving 3 bases unmatched. The CDR3 bases are TGTGCCAGCAGCCTACAGGGGATCTCCTACGAGCAGTACTTC. It codes for CASSLQGISYEQYF.

DNA of the CDR3: TGTGCCAGCAGTTTGAGGGGGCGTTTCTTCCACGAGCAGTACTTC. This translates into CASSLRGRFFHEQYF. V gene TRBV27 combines with J gene TRBJ2-7; 7 bases agree with TRBD1. V lost 3 bases to trimming and J lost 5 bases; unmatched junction nucleotides: 10. The CDR3 is 15 amino acids. The germline V gene has CDR1 MNHEY and CDR2 SMNVEV (reference sequence).

By share, this clone counts as medium-sized. The chain links TRBV30 to TRBJ2-7, with D maybe TRBD1 (6 bases). The V gene lost 3 bases and the J gene lost 1 base, with 10 bases spanning the gap. This CDR3 spans 13 amino acids. Germline V gives CDR1 GTSNPN, CDR2 SVGIG (reference sequence). In DNA form, the CDR3 reads TGTGCCTGGAGGATTACAGGGTCCTACGAGCAGTACTTC. Translation: CAWRITGSYEQYF.

This clone appeared many times. This chain joins TRBV7-9 and TRBJ2-1; possibly TRBD2 for D (5 bases). The CDR3 covers 13 residues. V lost 3 bases and J lost 10, with 13 bases in between. Germline loops: CDR1 SEHNR, CDR2 FQNEAQ (reference sequence). CDR3 sequence (DNA): TGTGCCAGCAGCTTCGCTATGTCGGGGGAGCAGTTCTTC. Its protein is CASSFAMSGEQFF.

The CDR3 nucleotides are TGTGCCAGCCTCTACAGGGATAGCACAGATACGCAGTATTTT. Protein sequence: CASLYRDSTDTQYF. The chain combines TRBV2 with TRBJ2-3, with D maybe TRBD1 (6 bases). The CDR3 contains 14 residues. The V gene's germline CDR1 is SNHLY and CDR2 FYNNEI. With 8 bases removed from V and 0 bases from J, the gap between germline ends came to 12 bases.

This clone was found many times. This chain connects TRBV6-1 to TRBJ2-2; D gene ambiguous. Trimming shortened V by 6 bases and J by 7 bases, and 12 bases separated the two germline ends. CDR3 size: 13 residues. The germline V gene encodes CDR1 MNHNS and CDR2 SASEGT. Here the CDR3 reads CASRSTMIGELFF. The CDR3 region has the DNA TGTGCCAGCAGATCAACTATGATCGGGGAGCTGTTTTTT.

By frequency in the sample, this clone is medium-sized (0.01 to 0.1%). The chain has TRBV27 and TRBJ1-6; D is ambiguous. V lost 6 bases and J lost 2, with 11 bases in between. Per the germline V gene, CDR1 is MNHEY and CDR2 is SMNVEV (reference sequence). This CDR3 contains 15 residues. In DNA form, the CDR3 reads TGTGCCAGCAGCACGTCCCAACCCTATAATTCACCCCTCCACTTT. It codes for CASSTSQPYNSPLHF.

This clone was seen a few times. The chain uses TRBV11-2 and TRBJ2-1; 9 bases match TRBD2. Germline V gives CDR1 SGHAT, CDR2 FQNNGV. The CDR3 covers 15 residues. The trim removed 2 bases at V and 8 bases at J, leaving 7 bases unmatched. The CDR3 nucleotides read TGTGCCAGCAGCTTAATAGCGGGAGTTCGGCATGAGCAGTTCTTC. This translates into CASSLIAGVRHEQFF. Combining the CDR3 with reference TRBV11-2 and TRBJ2-1 gives the whole variable domain EAGVAQSPRYKIIEKRQSVAFWCNPISGHATLYWYQQILGQGPKLLIQFQNNGVVDDSQLPKDRFSAERLKGVDSTLKIQPAKLEDSAVYLCASSLIAGVRHEQFFGPGTRLTVL.

The V call is TRBV7-2, the J call TRBJ2-7, with D possibly matching TRBD2 (6 bases). Germline V lookup: CDR1 SGHTA, CDR2 FQGNSA. V lost 5 bases and J 2 bases, leaving 13 bases between the germline ends. The CDR3 is 14 residues long. The CDR3 protein is CASSLGRGTYEQYF. CDR3 in DNA: TGTGCCAGCAGCCTTGGACGCGGGACCTACGAGCAGTACTTC. Full variable domain (outside the CDR3, taken from reference TRBV7-2 and TRBJ2-7): GAGVSQSPSNKVTEKGKDVELRCDPISGHTALYWYRQSLGQGLEFLIYFQGNSAPDKSGLPSDRFSAERTGGSVSTLTIQRTQQEDSAVYLCASSLGRGTYEQYFGPGTRLTVT.

By sample fraction, this clone is large. This chain links TRBV28 with TRBJ2-1, with TRBD1 identical over 9 bases. V shed 2 bases, J shed 0 bases, and the junction held 8 bases outside the gene matches. Germline CDR1 MDHEN, CDR2 SYDVKM. CDR3 length equals 18 residues. CDR3 nucleotides: TGTGCCAGCAGTTTACCAAGCGAGACAGGGGGCTCCTACAATGAGCAGTTCTTC. Its protein is CASSLPSETGGSYNEQFF.

This clone qualifies as medium-sized. The chain joins TRBV10-3 to TRBJ2-7; TRBD1 is a possible D gene (6 bases). CDR1 ENHRY and CDR2 SYGVKD come from the germline V gene. Trimming left V 2 bases short and J 7 bases short, with 9 bases between. The CDR3 covers 12 residues. The CDR3 protein is CAISETGQEQYF. The CDR3 DNA sequence: TGTGCCATCAGTGAGACAGGACAGGAGCAGTACTTC.

The chain uses TRBV30 and TRBJ1-2; D call uncertain. Germline assignment: CDR1 GTSNPN and CDR2 SVGIG (reference sequence). V gave up 0 bases and J gave up 4 bases, with 12 bases separating them. The CDR3 consists of 14 residues. CDR3 bases: TGTGCCTGGAGTGTAGGTCTTGGGATCTATGGCTACACCTTC. Translating gives CAWSVGLGIYGYTF. The full variable domain, rest sourced from reference TRBV30 and TRBJ1-2, is SQTIHQWPATLVQPVGSPLSLECTVEGTSNPNLYWYRQAAGRGLQLLFYSVGIGQISSEVPQNLSASRPQDRQFILSSKKLLLSDSGFYLCAWSVGLGIYGYTFGSGTRLTVV.

By proportion, this clone is medium-sized (0.01 to 0.1%). The same CDR3 is also encoded by other DNA sequences in this sample. The chain has TRBV6-2 or TRBV6-3 and TRBJ1-1; D is unresolved. Between the trimmed V and J ends, which lost 6 bases and 0 bases, there was a span of 8 bases. CDR3 length: 13 amino acids. Germline V gene sequence: CDR1 MNHEY, CDR2 SVGEGT. The CDR3 sequence: CASSSWVNTEAFF. CDR3 in DNA: TGTGCCAGCAGCTCTTGGGTGAACACTGAAGCTTTCTTT.

The chain uses TRBV6-2 or TRBV6-3 and TRBJ1-2, with a possible D match to TRBD1 (5 bases). CDR3 size: 16 residues. The ends were cut back, 4 bases at V and 1 base at J, with 16 bases in the middle. The germline V gene has CDR1 MNHEY and CDR2 SVGEGT. Here the CDR3 DNA reads TGTGCCAGCAGTTCCCCCCAGGGCCTCCTTAACTATGGCTACACCTTC. Amino acids: CASSSPQGLLNYGYTF.

This clone was recorded at least ten times. The gene calls are TRBV24-1 and TRBJ2-5; 7 positions match TRBD1. Trimming removed 1 base from V and 5 bases from J; junction bases left unmatched: 6. Germline CDR1 is KGHDR and CDR2 is SFDVKD. The CDR3 is 15 amino acids. DNA of the CDR3: TGTGCCACCAGTGATTTCGGCAGGGGGAAGGAGACCCAGTACTTC. Protein sequence: CATSDFGRGKETQYF.

The genes are TRBV6-4 and TRBJ2-1; 9 nucleotides match TRBD2. CDR1 and CDR2 (germline): MRHNA, SNTAGT. With V trimmed by 0 bases and J by 4 bases, 1 base remained unmatched. The CDR3 is 15 amino acids. Here the CDR3 reads CASSDSSGSYNEQFF. CDR3 nucleotide sequence: TGTGCCAGCAGTGACTCTAGCGGGAGTTACAATGAGCAGTTCTTC.

The sample holds many counts of this clone. This chain uses TRBV24-1 with TRBJ2-3; 7 bases agree with TRBD1. CDR1 and CDR2 (germline): KGHDR, SFDVKD. V dropped 12 bases and J dropped 1; count of bases not matched to a gene: 6. The CDR3 is 13 residues long. In DNA, the CDR3 is TGTGCCTCCAACAGGGGAGGCACAGATACGCAGTATTTT. Translated: CASNRGGTDTQYF.

This chain connects TRBV30 to TRBJ2-7, with TRBD2 as a possible D gene (5 bases). CDR3 length: 14 amino acids. Trimming pared 2 bases from V and 2 bases from J, leaving 13 bases between. CDR1 and CDR2 from the germline V gene are GTSNPN and SVGIG (reference sequence). The CDR3 DNA reads TGTGCCTGGAGTCCCCGGAGAGGGACCTACGAGCAGTACTTC. Protein: CAWSPRRGTYEQYF.

The J gene is TRBJ2-2, the V gene TRBV28; 7 nucleotides line up with TRBD1. CDR1 is MDHEN and CDR2 is SYDVKM in the germline V gene. The CDR3 covers 15 residues. Trimming at V came to 8 bases and at J to 4 bases, leaving 10 bases not matched to a gene. The CDR3 DNA follows: TGTGCCAGCGGAAGCGGACAGGCCTTCACCGGGGAGCTGTTTTTT. Its translation: CASGSGQAFTGELFF.

This clone was seen at least ten times. A much larger clone sits a single nucleotide away, making a read error possible. The chain links TRBV28 to TRBJ2-7; the D gene is possibly TRBD1 (5 bases). In germline, CDR1 is MDHEN, CDR2 SYDVKM. The CDR3 is 13 amino acids. Trimming shortened V by 2 bases and J by 5 bases, and 10 bases separated the two germline ends. The CDR3 DNA follows: TGTGCCAGCAGTTTACAGGGCCCCGACGAGCAGTACTTC. This codes for CASSLQGPDEQYF.

The chain combines TRBV10-2 with TRBJ2-2; 12 positions match TRBD2. After removal of 8 bases from V and 9 bases from J, the junction contained 19 bases not matched to a gene. The CDR3 contains 18 residues. In germline, CDR1 is WSHSY, CDR2 SAAADI. The chain's CDR3 is CASRMITGLAGCGWELFF. Written as DNA, the CDR3 is TGCGCCAGCCGTATGATCACCGGACTAGCGGGATGTGGCTGGGAGCTGTTTTTT.

In its sample, this clone was seen many times. The chain uses TRBV20-1 and TRBJ2-1; TRBD2 matches 11 bases. This CDR3 spans 13 amino acids. V lost 5 bases and J lost 12; bases outside the gene matches: 9. Germline loops: CDR1 DFQATT, CDR2 SNEGSKA (reference sequence). The CDR3 bases are TGCAGTGCTGGGACTAGCGGAAGGGGGAGGCAGTTCTTC. Translation: CSAGTSGRGRQFF.

J is TRBJ1-1 and V is TRBV30; D gene uncertain. The CDR3 is 14 residues long. Germline V gene data show CDR1 as GTSNPN and CDR2 as SVGIG (reference sequence). The V end lost 2 bases, the J end lost 1 base, and 11 bases lay between the germline ends. CDR3 coding DNA: TGTGCCTGGAGTCCCGACGGCCGGAACACTGAAGCTTTCTTT. It translates to CAWSPDGRNTEAFF.

This clone was counted many times. The genes are TRBV25-1 and TRBJ2-1; either TRBD1 or TRBD2 may fit D (5 bases each). The length of the CDR3 is 17 residues. Trimming removed 1 base from V and 2 bases from J, with 15 bases in between. Per the germline V gene, CDR1 is MGHDK and CDR2 is SYGVNS. For the CDR3, the DNA is TGTGCCAGCAGTGAATCGTGGATGGGGGATACCTACAATGAGCAGTTCTTC. Translating gives CASSESWMGDTYNEQFF.